This T cell receptor (beta chain) derives from a study of post-analysis software for immune sequencing data. Study results and limitations: The normalized Chao1 diversity of multiple sclerosis patients was significantly lower than that of controls.

This clonotype was detected only a few times. Its antigen is unidentified. Unique molecular identifiers were built into the TCR beta cDNA libraries. TCRdb re-analysed the PCR reads in MiXCR, keeping a single row per CDR3 protein. The sample gives around 700,000 distinct CDR3 sequences, approximately 59% of which show up once; roughly 10% is in the top ten. The TCR originated in a girl aged 2 to 10 with multiple sclerosis. Sequenced sample: blood.

The CDR3 here is CASSSTRQGEAFF. Here the CDR3 DNA reads TGTGCCAGCAGCTCAACACGACAGGGGGAAGCTTTCTTT. The rearrangement links TRBV7-3 to TRBJ1-1; TRBD1 matches at 8 bases. Trimming at V came to 4 bases and at J to 8 bases, leaving 6 bases not matched to a gene. Germline V gene data show CDR1 as SGHTA and CDR2 as FQGTGA. CDR3 length: 13 amino acids.